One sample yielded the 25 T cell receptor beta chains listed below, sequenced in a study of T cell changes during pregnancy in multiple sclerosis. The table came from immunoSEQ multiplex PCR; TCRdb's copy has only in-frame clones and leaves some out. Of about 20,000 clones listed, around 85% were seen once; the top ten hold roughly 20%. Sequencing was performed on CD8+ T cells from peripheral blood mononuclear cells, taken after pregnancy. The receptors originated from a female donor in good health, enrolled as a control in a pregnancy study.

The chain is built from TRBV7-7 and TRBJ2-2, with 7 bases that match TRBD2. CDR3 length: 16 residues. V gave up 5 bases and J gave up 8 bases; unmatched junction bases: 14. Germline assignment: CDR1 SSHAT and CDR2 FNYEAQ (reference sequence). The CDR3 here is CASSPVRREVGGELFF. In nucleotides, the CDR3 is TGTGCCAGCAGCCCAGTCCGACGGGAGGTAGGAGGGGAGCTGTTTTTT.

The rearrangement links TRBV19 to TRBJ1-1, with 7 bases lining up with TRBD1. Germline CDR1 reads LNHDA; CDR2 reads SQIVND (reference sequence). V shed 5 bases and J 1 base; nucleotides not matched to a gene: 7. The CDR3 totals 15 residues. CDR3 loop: CASSPTDRANTEAFF. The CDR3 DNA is TGTGCCAGTAGTCCCACAGACAGGGCGAACACTGAAGCTTTCTTT.

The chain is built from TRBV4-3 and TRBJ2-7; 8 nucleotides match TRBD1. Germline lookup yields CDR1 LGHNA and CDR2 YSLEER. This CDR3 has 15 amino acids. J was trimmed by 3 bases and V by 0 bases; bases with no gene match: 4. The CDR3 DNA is TGCGCCAGCAGCCAAGACGGGACAGGTATCTACGAGCAGTACTTC. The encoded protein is CASSQDGTGIYEQYF.

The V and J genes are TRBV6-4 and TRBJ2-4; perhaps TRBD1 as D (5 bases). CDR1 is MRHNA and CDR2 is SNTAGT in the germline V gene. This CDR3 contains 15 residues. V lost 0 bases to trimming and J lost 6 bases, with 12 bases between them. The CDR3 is CASSDSGDSGNIQYF. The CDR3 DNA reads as TGTGCCAGCAGTGACTCAGGGGATTCGGGAAACATTCAGTACTTC.

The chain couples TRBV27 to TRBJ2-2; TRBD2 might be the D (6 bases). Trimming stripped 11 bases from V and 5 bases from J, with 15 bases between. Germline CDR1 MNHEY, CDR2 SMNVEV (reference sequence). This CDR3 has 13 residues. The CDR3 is CASYWGETGELFF. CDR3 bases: TGTGCCTCCTACTGGGGGGAGACCGGGGAGCTGTTTTTT.

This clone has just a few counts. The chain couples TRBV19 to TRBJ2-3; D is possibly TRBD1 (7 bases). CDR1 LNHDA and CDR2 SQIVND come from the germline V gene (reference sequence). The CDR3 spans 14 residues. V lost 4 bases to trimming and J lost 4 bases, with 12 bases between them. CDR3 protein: CASSSTGEADTQYF. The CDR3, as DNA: TGTGCCAGTAGTAGCACAGGGGAGGCAGATACGCAGTATTTT.

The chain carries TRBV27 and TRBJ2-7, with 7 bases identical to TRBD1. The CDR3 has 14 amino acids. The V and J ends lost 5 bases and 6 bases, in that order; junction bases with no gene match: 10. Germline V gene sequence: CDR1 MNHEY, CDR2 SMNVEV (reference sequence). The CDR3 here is CASSIRQGTSEQYF. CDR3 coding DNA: TGTGCCAGCAGTATCCGACAGGGTACCTCCGAGCAGTACTTC.

The CDR3 coding sequence is TGTGCCTGGAGGACTAGCGGGTCCTACGAGCAGTACTTC. Translating it yields CAWRTSGSYEQYF. The chain has TRBV30 and TRBJ2-7; 10 bases are shared with TRBD2. Unmatched junction bases numbered 0, after V lost 3 bases and J lost 1 base. The CDR3 loop spans 13 amino acids. Germline CDR1 reads GTSNPN; CDR2 reads SVGIG (reference sequence).

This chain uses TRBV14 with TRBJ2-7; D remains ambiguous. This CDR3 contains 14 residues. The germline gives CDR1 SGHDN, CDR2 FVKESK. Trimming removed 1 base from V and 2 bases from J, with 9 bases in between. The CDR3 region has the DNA TGTGCCAGCAGCCAAGTTTCCACAACCTACGAGCAGTACTTC. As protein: CASSQVSTTYEQYF. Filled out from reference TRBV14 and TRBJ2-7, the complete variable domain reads EAGVTQFPSHSVIEKGQTVTLRCDPISGHDNLYWYRRVMGKEIKFLLHFVKESKQDESGMPNNRFLAERTGGTYSTLKVQPAELEDSGVYFCASSQVSTTYEQYFGPGTRLTVT.

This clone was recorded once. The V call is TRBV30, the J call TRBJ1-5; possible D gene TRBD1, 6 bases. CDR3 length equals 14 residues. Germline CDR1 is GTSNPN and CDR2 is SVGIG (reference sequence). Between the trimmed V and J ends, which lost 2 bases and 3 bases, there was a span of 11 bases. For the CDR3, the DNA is TGTGCCTGGAGTCCCCAGGGGCTCAATCAGCCCCAGCATTTT. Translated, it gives CAWSPQGLNQPQHF.

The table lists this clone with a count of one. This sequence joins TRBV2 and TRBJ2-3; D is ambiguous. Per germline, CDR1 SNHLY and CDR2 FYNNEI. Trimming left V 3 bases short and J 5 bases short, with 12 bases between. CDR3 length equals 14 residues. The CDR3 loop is CASSDHTGIDTQYF. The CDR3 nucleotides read TGTGCCAGCAGTGACCATACTGGTATAGATACGCAGTATTTT.

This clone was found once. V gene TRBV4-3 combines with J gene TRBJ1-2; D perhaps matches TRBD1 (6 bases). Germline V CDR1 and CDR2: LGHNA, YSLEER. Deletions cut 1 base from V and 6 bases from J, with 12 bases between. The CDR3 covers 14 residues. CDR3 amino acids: CASSQGFSGDGYTF. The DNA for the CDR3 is TGCGCCAGCAGCCAAGGCTTTTCAGGGGATGGCTACACCTTC.

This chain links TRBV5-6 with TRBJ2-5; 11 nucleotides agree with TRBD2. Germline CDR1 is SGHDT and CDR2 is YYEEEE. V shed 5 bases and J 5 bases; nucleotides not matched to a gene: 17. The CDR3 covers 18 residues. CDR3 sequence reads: CASSQGPPPSGGPETQYF. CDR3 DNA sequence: TGTGCCAGCAGTCAGGGGCCCCCTCCTAGCGGGGGGCCGGAGACCCAGTACTTC.

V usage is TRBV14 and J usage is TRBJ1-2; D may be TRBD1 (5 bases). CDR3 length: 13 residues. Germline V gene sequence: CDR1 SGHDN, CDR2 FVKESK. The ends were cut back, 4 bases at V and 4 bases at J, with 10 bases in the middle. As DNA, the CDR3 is TGTGCCAGCAGCCCAGGACACACCTATGGCTACACCTTC. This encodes CASSPGHTYGYTF.

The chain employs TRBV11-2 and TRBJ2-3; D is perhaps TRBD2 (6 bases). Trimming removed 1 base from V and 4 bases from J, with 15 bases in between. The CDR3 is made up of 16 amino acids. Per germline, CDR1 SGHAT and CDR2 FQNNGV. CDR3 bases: TGTGCCAGCAGCTTAGGGTGGGACTCTGACGCAGATACGCAGTATTTT. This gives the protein CASSLGWDSDADTQYF.

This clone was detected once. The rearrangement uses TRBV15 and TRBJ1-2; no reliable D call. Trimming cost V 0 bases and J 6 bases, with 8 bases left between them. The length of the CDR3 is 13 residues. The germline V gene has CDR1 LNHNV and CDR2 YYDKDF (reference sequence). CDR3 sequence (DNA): TGTGCCACCAGCAGAGAAATAGCGGATGGCTACACCTTC. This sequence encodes CATSREIADGYTF. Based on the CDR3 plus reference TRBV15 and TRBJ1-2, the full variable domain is DAMVIQNPRYQVTQFGKPVTLSCSQTLNHNVMYWYQQKSSQAPKLLFHYYDKDFNNEADTPDNFQSRRPNTSFCFLDIRSPGLGDTAMYLCATSREIADGYTFGSGTRLTVV.

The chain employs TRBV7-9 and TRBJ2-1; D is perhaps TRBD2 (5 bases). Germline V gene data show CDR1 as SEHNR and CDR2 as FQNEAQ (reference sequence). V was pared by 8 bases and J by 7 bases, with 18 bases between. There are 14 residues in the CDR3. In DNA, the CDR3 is TGTGCCAGCGAAACCGGCCCCTCGGGGAATGAGCAGTTCTTC. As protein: CASETGPSGNEQFF. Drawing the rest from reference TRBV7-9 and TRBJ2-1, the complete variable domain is DTGVSQNPRHKITKRGQNVTFRCDPISEHNRLYWYRQTLGQGPEFLTYFQNEAQLEKSRLLSDRFSAERPKGSFSTLEIQRTEQGDSAMYLCASETGPSGNEQFFGPGTRLTVL.

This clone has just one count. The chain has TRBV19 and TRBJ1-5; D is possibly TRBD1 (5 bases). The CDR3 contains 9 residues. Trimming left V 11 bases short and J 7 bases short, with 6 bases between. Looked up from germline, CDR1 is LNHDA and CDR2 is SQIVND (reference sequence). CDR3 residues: CAGGQPQHF. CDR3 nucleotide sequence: TGTGCCGGGGGGCAGCCCCAGCATTTT.

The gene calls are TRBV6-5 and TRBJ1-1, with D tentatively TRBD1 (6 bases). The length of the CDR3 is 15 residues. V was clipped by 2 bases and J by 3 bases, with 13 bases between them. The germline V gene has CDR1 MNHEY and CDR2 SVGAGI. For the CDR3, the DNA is TGTGCCAGCAGTTACGCGGGGGGGGCGGACACTGAAGCTTTCTTT. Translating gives CASSYAGGADTEAFF.

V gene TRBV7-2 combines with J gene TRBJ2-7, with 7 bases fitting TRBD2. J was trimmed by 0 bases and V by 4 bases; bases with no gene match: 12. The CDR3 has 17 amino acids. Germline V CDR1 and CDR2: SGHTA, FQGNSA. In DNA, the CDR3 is TGTGCCAGCAGCTCGGGGGGTTCTAACCTTAGCTCCTACGAGCAGTACTTC. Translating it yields CASSSGGSNLSSYEQYF.

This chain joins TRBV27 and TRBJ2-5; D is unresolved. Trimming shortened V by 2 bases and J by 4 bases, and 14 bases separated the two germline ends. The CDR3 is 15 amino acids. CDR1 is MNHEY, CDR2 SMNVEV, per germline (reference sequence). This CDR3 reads CASSLDTRVLETQYF. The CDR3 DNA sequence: TGTGCCAGCAGTTTAGATACTCGGGTACTAGAGACCCAGTACTTC.

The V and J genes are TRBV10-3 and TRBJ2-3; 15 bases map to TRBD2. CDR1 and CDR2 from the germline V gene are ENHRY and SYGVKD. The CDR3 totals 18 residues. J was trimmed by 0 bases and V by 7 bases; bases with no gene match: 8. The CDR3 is CAITGTSGGPKSTDTQYF. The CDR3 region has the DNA TGTGCCATCACCGGGACTAGCGGGGGGCCCAAGAGCACAGATACGCAGTATTTT.

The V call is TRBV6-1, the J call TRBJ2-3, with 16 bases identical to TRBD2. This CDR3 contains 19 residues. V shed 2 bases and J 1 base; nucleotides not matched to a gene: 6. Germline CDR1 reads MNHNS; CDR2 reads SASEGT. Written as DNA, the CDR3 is TGTGCCAGCAGTGAAACGGGACTAGCGGGAGGGCCAGGCACAGATACGCAGTATTTT. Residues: CASSETGLAGGPGTDTQYF.

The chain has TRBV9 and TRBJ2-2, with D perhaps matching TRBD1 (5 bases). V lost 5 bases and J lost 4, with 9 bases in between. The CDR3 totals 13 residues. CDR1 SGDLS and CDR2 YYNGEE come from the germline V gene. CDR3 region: CASRGRVTGELFF. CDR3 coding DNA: TGTGCCAGCAGGGGCAGGGTCACCGGGGAGCTGTTTTTT.

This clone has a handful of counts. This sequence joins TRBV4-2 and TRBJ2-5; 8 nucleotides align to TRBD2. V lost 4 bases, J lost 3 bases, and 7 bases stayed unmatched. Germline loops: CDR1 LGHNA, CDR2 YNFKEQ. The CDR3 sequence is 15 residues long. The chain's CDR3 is CASSRPGLVEETQYF. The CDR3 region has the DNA TGTGCCAGCAGCCGACCGGGACTAGTGGAAGAGACCCAGTACTTC.